These T cell receptor beta chains were read from a single sample in a study of Ad26.COV2.S vaccination and SARS-CoV-2 variants. The method was immunoSEQ multiplex PCR; TCRdb's version includes in-frame clones alone and lacks a portion of them. The table records about 98,000 clones, about three quarters of them present only once. The material sequenced was peripheral blood, taken after recovery from COVID-19. The receptors shown here come from a human donor who had recovered from COVID-19. The CDR3 runs from the conserved cysteine through the conserved F or W. Each record gives: clone size, D gene, V gene, J gene, CDR3 length, CDR3 protein, CDR3 DNA. D genes are given only for firm matches. A clone size is listed for some rows: how often the clone was seen (once, few, many), or a class if it is expanded.

clone size: NA; D gene: TRBD1; V gene: TRBV7-3; J gene: TRBJ2-3; CDR3 length: 15; CDR3 protein: CASSLDRGFTDTQYF; CDR3 DNA: TGTGCCAGCAGCTTAGACAGGGGATTCACAGATACGCAGTATTTT
clone size: NA; D gene: TRBD1; V gene: TRBV28; J gene: TRBJ1-4; CDR3 length: 14; CDR3 protein: CASSLGQGIEKLFF; CDR3 DNA: TGTGCCAGCAGTTTGGGACAGGGGATTGAAAAACTGTTTTTT
clone size: NA; D gene: NA; V gene: TRBV2; J gene: TRBJ1-2; CDR3 length: 13; CDR3 protein: CASSAGGHYGYTF; CDR3 DNA: TGTGCCAGCAGTGCTGGCGGACACTATGGCTACACCTTC
clone size: NA; D gene: TRBD2; V gene: TRBV5-1; J gene: TRBJ2-3; CDR3 length: 16; CDR3 protein: CASSLNSGGVGDTQYF; CDR3 DNA: TGCGCCAGCAGCTTGAATAGCGGGGGGGTAGGAGATACGCAGTATTTT
clone size: once; D gene: NA; V gene: TRBV19; J gene: TRBJ1-6; CDR3 length: 13; CDR3 protein: CASSGMGDSPLHF; CDR3 DNA: TGTGCCAGTAGCGGAATGGGGGATTCACCCCTCCACTTT
clone size: NA; D gene: NA; V gene: TRBV15; J gene: TRBJ2-2; CDR3 length: 16; CDR3 protein: CATSRDVGTYTGELFF; CDR3 DNA: TGTGCCACCAGCAGAGATGTTGGGACCTACACCGGGGAGCTGTTTTTT
clone size: NA; D gene: TRBD1; V gene: TRBV25-1; J gene: TRBJ2-5; CDR3 length: 17; CDR3 protein: CASSPMGDRGPRETQYF; CDR3 DNA: TGTGCCAGCAGTCCGATGGGGGACAGGGGGCCCCGGGAGACCCAGTACTTC
clone size: NA; D gene: NA; V gene: TRBV29-1; J gene: TRBJ1-1; CDR3 length: 13; CDR3 protein: CSVGTVEGTEAFF; CDR3 DNA: TGCAGCGTTGGGACAGTGGAGGGTACTGAAGCTTTCTTT
clone size: NA; D gene: NA; V gene: TRBV11-2; J gene: TRBJ1-6; CDR3 length: 16; CDR3 protein: CASSPSPGASNSPLHF; CDR3 DNA: TGTGCCAGCAGCCCATCTCCGGGGGCGAGTAATTCACCCCTCCACTTT
clone size: NA; D gene: NA; V gene: TRBV12-3/TRBV12-4; J gene: TRBJ2-2; CDR3 length: 12; CDR3 protein: CACGRNTGELFF; CDR3 DNA: TGTGCCTGCGGCAGGAACACCGGGGAGCTGTTTTTT
clone size: NA; D gene: TRBD2; V gene: TRBV2; J gene: TRBJ2-5; CDR3 length: 15; CDR3 protein: CASRDISGGKETQYF; CDR3 DNA: TGTGCCAGCAGGGATATTAGCGGGGGGAAAGAGACCCAGTACTTC
clone size: NA; D gene: TRBD1; V gene: TRBV6-2/TRBV6-3; J gene: TRBJ2-3; CDR3 length: 17; CDR3 protein: CASSYDIRTGYTDTQYF; CDR3 DNA: TGTGCCAGCAGTTACGATATTAGGACAGGGTACACAGATACGCAGTATTTT
clone size: NA; D gene: TRBD1; V gene: TRBV27; J gene: TRBJ1-3; CDR3 length: 16; CDR3 protein: CASSRTGTALENTIYF; CDR3 DNA: TGTGCCAGCAGTCGTACTGGGACAGCTCTGGAAAACACCATATATTTT